A single sample is the source of the 11 T cell receptor beta chains below, sequenced in a study of blood T cell repertoires in COVID-19. Repertoires were generated with immunoSEQ multiplex PCR, while TCRdb's copy carries only in-frame clones and drops some. Of about 180,000 clones listed, approximately 84% were seen once; the top ten hold around 1.3%. Material: PBMCs or T cells enriched from blood (not recorded which). These receptor sequences come from a human donor with acute COVID-19. The donor label of this sample is uncertain.

The chain carries TRBV7-3 and TRBJ2-3, with 12 bases matching TRBD2. The CDR3 runs to 15 residues. CDR1 SGHTA and CDR2 FQGTGA come from the germline V gene. J lost 6 bases, V lost 3 bases, and 4 bases had no gene match. The CDR3, as DNA: TGTGCCAGCAGCTTCGGACTAGCGGGGCCGGATACGCAGTATTTT. The encoded protein is CASSFGLAGPDTQYF.

This clone occurred once. The same CDR3 is also encoded by other DNA sequences in this sample. This chain connects TRBV27 to TRBJ2-7; TRBD1 is a possible D gene (6 bases). V was clipped by 5 bases and J by 1 base, with 9 bases between them. This CDR3 has 13 residues. The germline V gene has CDR1 MNHEY and CDR2 SMNVEV (reference sequence). The CDR3 DNA sequence: TGTGCCAGCAGTCTTACAGGGTCCTACGAGCAGTACTTC. This translates into CASSLTGSYEQYF.

The V gene is TRBV19, the J gene TRBJ2-7; TRBD2 aligns across 8 bases. CDR1 and CDR2 (germline): LNHDA, SQIVND (reference sequence). The CDR3 loop spans 15 amino acids. The ends lost 5 bases at V and 3 bases at J; junction bases unmatched: 9. DNA of the CDR3: TGTGCCAGTAGTTCTTCCGGGGGGGGAGTCTACGAGCAGTACTTC. Translating it yields CASSSSGGGVYEQYF.

The V call is TRBV5-1, the J call TRBJ2-7, with 9 bases that match TRBD1. The junction had 5 bases not matched to a gene; V was cut back by 3 bases and J by 4 bases. The CDR3 has 14 residues. CDR1 is SGHRS and CDR2 is YFSETQ in the germline V gene. The CDR3 protein is CASSSGTGFYEQYF. The CDR3 region has the DNA TGCGCCAGCAGCTCCGGGACAGGGTTTTACGAGCAGTACTTC.

V is TRBV4-3 and J is TRBJ2-4; 11 bases line up with TRBD1. Germline V gene lookup returns CDR1 LGHNA and CDR2 YSLEER. The V segment lost 5 bases and the J segment 1 base; nucleotides outside the gene matches: 4. This CDR3 is built from 16 residues. The CDR3 loop reads CASSTGQGAAKNIQYF. In DNA, the CDR3 is TGCGCCAGCAGCACCGGACAGGGGGCGGCCAAAAACATTCAGTACTTC.

The chain links TRBV5-1 to TRBJ2-2, with 11 bases lining up with TRBD2. This CDR3 region has 21 residues. J was trimmed by 0 bases and V by 4 bases; bases with no gene match: 17. Germline V gives CDR1 SGHRS, CDR2 YFSETQ. CDR3 in DNA: TGCGCCAGCAGCCCTACGGAGTACCTAAAGACTAGCGGGGCGAACACCGGGGAGCTGTTTTTT. This translates into CASSPTEYLKTSGANTGELFF.

The V and J genes are TRBV10-3 and TRBJ1-2, with D tentatively TRBD1 (5 bases). Trimming took off 3 bases at V and 4 bases at J, with 12 bases between the two ends. The CDR3 is 14 residues long. Germline lookup yields CDR1 ENHRY and CDR2 SYGVKD. CDR3 sequence: CAISEAGLPYGYTF. CDR3 nucleotides: TGTGCCATCAGTGAAGCGGGACTCCCCTATGGCTACACCTTC.

The chain combines TRBV3-1 (or the pseudogene TRBV3-2) with TRBJ1-6; no clear D gene. Germline V gene lookup returns CDR1 LGHDT and CDR2 YNNKEL (reference sequence). V gave up 2 bases and J gave up 14 bases, with 13 bases separating them. The CDR3 covers 13 residues. The DNA of the CDR3 is TGTGCCAGCAGCCAACACCTCAAGAGCACCCTCCACTTT. It translates to CASSQHLKSTLHF.

This chain links TRBV4-2 with TRBJ1-2, with 7 bases lining up with TRBD1. With V trimmed by 1 base and J by 5 bases, 7 bases remained unmatched. This CDR3 contains 15 residues. Germline CDR1 and CDR2: LGHNA and YNFKEQ. The CDR3 nucleotides are TGTGCCAGCAGCCAAGCCACCAGACAGGGTTATGGCTACACCTTC. Its protein product is CASSQATRQGYGYTF.

This chain joins TRBV11-2 and TRBJ2-1; maybe TRBD1 (6 bases). Deletions cut 4 bases from V and 4 bases from J, with 14 bases between. The CDR3 is made up of 15 amino acids. Germline V CDR1 and CDR2: SGHAT, FQNNGV. This chain's CDR3 is CASSYDRWGYNEQFF. As DNA, the CDR3 is TGTGCCAGCAGCTACGACAGGTGGGGTTACAATGAGCAGTTCTTC.

J is TRBJ2-7 and V is TRBV5-4; D may be TRBD1 (5 bases). This CDR3 comprises 16 residues. The V and J ends lost 4 bases and 1 base respectively, with 18 bases between them. Germline V gene lookup returns CDR1 SGHNT and CDR2 YYREEE (reference sequence). CDR3 coding DNA: TGTGCCAGCAGCCCGGCAGGGTCGGTGGCTTCCTACGAGCAGTACTTC. As protein: CASSPAGSVASYEQYF.